This T cell receptor beta chain was recorded in a study of T cell responses to AZD1222 COVID-19 vaccine. Study observations and caveats: Across spike, vaccine-associated CD4 TCRs were found, dominant at 160-218 and 743-854.

Germline V lookup: CDR1 MDHEN, CDR2 SYDVKM. The CDR3 runs 15 residues. J gave up 7 bases and V 2 bases, and 6 bases lay outside the gene matches. Data came from immunoSEQ multiplex PCR; TCRdb stores just in-frame clones and leaves some out. The table has around 150,000 clones, around 94% seen once. Both about-4-week and about-12-week second-dose recipients were combined. Of note for this clone: Antigen: not known.

The chain joins TRBV28 to TRBJ2-2, with 8 bases fitting TRBD1. This clonotype was sampled from an adult who received the AZD1222 COVID-19 vaccine. The sample in question was peripheral blood, obtained 28 days after the second AZD1222 dose. CDR3 sequence reads: CASSLPTGADGELFF. In DNA, the CDR3 is TGTGCCAGCAGTTTACCGACAGGGGCGGACGGGGAGCTGTTTTTT.